The 7 T cell receptor beta chains below all came from one sample that was sequenced in a study of beta chain features in type 1 diabetes. Study-level points and caveats: Shortening of TCRB CDR3s, moderate but significant, appeared in all four CD4+ subsets of Type 1 diabetes patients.

The sequenced template was cDNA made from the entire isolated RNA. Profiled with immunoSEQ multiplex PCR; TCRdb holds only in-frame clones, not every one. Found here are about 340,000 clones, roughly 14% of them singletons; the top ten hold roughly 0.015%. Which antigens these TCRs recognize remains unknown. Material: naive CD4+ T cells from blood. These receptors all come from a woman between 18 and 30 years old with type 1 diabetes.

The rearrangement joins TRBV30 to TRBJ2-3; D gene unclear. V lost 7 bases and J 2 bases, leaving 13 bases between the germline ends. The CDR3 sequence is 13 residues long. Germline values: CDR1 GTSNPN, CDR2 SVGIG (reference sequence). The DNA of the CDR3 is TGTGCCTCGGCCACTACTACCACAGATACGCAGTATTTT. This codes for CASATTTTDTQYF.

The chain carries TRBV27 and TRBJ2-1; 9 nucleotides align to TRBD2. Germline CDR1 is MNHEY and CDR2 is SMNVEV (reference sequence). Trimming at V came to 3 bases and at J to 5 bases, leaving 11 bases not matched to a gene. The CDR3 runs 17 residues. In DNA form, the CDR3 reads TGTGCCAGCAGTTTTAGGGTAGCGGGAGCCGGGAACAATGAGCAGTTCTTC. Its translation: CASSFRVAGAGNNEQFF.

The chain is built from TRBV23-1 and TRBJ1-1; D is undetermined. TRBV23-1 is placed among ORFs of uncertain function. This CDR3 contains 14 residues. Trimming took off 4 bases at V and 2 bases at J, with 11 bases between the two ends. For the CDR3, the DNA is TGCGCCAGCAGTCGGAGAGGAGAAAACACTGAAGCTTTCTTT. It encodes CASSRRGENTEAFF.

This clone has just a few counts. The genes are TRBV18 and TRBJ2-7, with 8 nucleotides matching TRBD2. Per germline, CDR1 KGHSH and CDR2 LQKENI. V was clipped by 3 bases and J by 0 bases; unmatched bases: 1. The CDR3 is 14 residues long. CDR3: CASSPSGSSYEQYF. The CDR3 DNA follows: TGTGCCAGCTCACCGAGCGGGAGCTCCTACGAGCAGTACTTC.

This clone was seen a few times. This sequence joins TRBV28 and TRBJ2-7; a weak D match, TRBD2 (6 bases). The CDR3 loop spans 13 amino acids. Germline V gene data show CDR1 as MDHEN and CDR2 as SYDVKM. With 5 bases removed from V and 3 bases from J, the gap between germline ends came to 11 bases. The CDR3 coding sequence is TGTGCCAGCAGTGGGGGGATCATCTACGAGCAGTACTTC. It codes for CASSGGIIYEQYF.

The V call is TRBV4-2, the J call TRBJ2-7, with 13 bases aligning to TRBD2. The junction had 3 bases not matched to a gene; V was cut back by 4 bases and J by 3 bases. CDR3 length equals 15 residues. Germline V CDR1 and CDR2: LGHNA, YNFKEQ. CDR3 bases: TGTGCCAGCAGCCGTGGGACTAGCGGGATCTACGAGCAGTACTTC. It specifies CASSRGTSGIYEQYF.

The CDR3 nucleotides are TGTGCCAGTAGTCTTAGCACAGGGGCTGGGGCCAACGTCCTGACTTTC. This gives the protein CASSLSTGAGANVLTF. This chain uses TRBV19 with TRBJ2-6, with TRBD1 matching over 7 bases. The V segment lost 5 bases and the J segment 2 bases; nucleotides outside the gene matches: 6. Germline V gene lookup returns CDR1 LNHDA and CDR2 SQIVND (reference sequence). This CDR3 region has 16 residues.